This T cell receptor (beta chain) was observed in a study of long-term antiretroviral therapy in people with HIV. Study results and caveats: The blood, collected between 2004 and 2017, was possibly taken under older ART regimens. Documentation of ART adherence, viral resistance or therapy changes was absent.

CDR1 and CDR2 (germline): KGHSH, LQKENI. V was trimmed by 0 bases and J by 3 bases, leaving 10 bases between them. The CDR3 sequence is 15 residues long. The assay used was immunoSEQ (version v3.0), run at survey level. In sequencing, roughly 35,000-50,000 T-cell genomes per sample were targeted. Only in-frame clones appear in the TCRdb table, and some are missing; sequencing was by immunoSEQ multiplex PCR. Here the sample spans 30,000 to 40,000 clones, roughly 88% being singletons. Points on this clone: Its antigen is unknown.

The source of this sequence is a young man with HIV. This chain connects TRBV18 to TRBJ2-3; D is undetermined. This specimen consisted of unsorted PBMCs, obtained 2.2 years after starting antiretroviral therapy. CDR3 in DNA: TGTGCCAGCTCACCACCTAACTCCCTAACAGATACGCAGTATTTT. Translating it yields CASSPPNSLTDTQYF.